The T cell receptor beta chain under discussion was sequenced for a study of tumor-infiltrating lymphocytes in oesophageal squamous cell carcinoma. V lost 2 bases and J 1 base, leaving 5 bases between the germline ends. The CDR3 runs 14 residues. CDR1 and CDR2 from the germline V gene are MNHEY and SVGAGI. TCRdb fed the PCR reads into MiXCR, producing one record per CDR3 protein. The sample consists of 24,000 or so distinct CDR3 sequences, 35% to 45% of them appearing once. The source material was esophageal tumor tissue. The clonotype originates from a male donor with esophageal squamous cell carcinoma. V usage is TRBV6-5 and J usage is TRBJ2-2; no clear D gene. The chain's CDR3 is CASSYGENTGELFF. CDR3 DNA: TGTGCCAGCAGTTACGGGGAGAACACCGGGGAGCTGTTTTTT.